This entry lists 13 T cell receptor beta chains sequenced from one sample in a study of T cells after somatic rescue of genetic block (dated by TCRdb to about 2020). The library was produced with the immunoSEQ multiplex PCR assay. Entries here come from immuneACCESS through TCRdb and include only in-frame sequences with V and J called. Some clones fail to appear in such tables; in the studies checked, an unresolved V gene covers under half of the shortfall, and the cause of the remainder is unknown. In all, the sample holds some 15,000 clones, and over 70% of those were seen once. In total, the top ten clones hold 11% to 15% of the sample. The sequenced sample consisted of peripheral blood mononuclear cells (PBMCs). These receptors were obtained from a boy between 5 and 17 years old.

V gene TRBV28 combines with J gene TRBJ1-2, with D possibly TRBD1 on 6 matching bases. V lost 3 bases, J lost 8 bases, and 22 bases lay in between. The germline V gene has CDR1 MDHEN and CDR2 SYDVKM. The CDR3 covers 16 residues. This chain's CDR3 is CASSLPTQGMTKGYTF. In DNA, the CDR3 is TGTGCCAGCAGTTTGCCTACTCAGGGGATGACGAAGGGCTACACCTTC.

The J gene is TRBJ1-4, the V gene TRBV4-1; 7 bases are shared with TRBD1. This CDR3 is 15 amino acids long. The V gene's germline CDR1 is MGHRA and CDR2 YSYEKL. Trimming took 0 bases from V and 8 from J; bases not matched to a gene: 6. CDR3 nucleotides: TGCGCCAGCAGCCAAGATACAGGGGTGGGAGAAAAACTGTTTTTT. Its translation: CASSQDTGVGEKLFF.

The chain has TRBV27 and TRBJ2-7, with D tentatively TRBD2 (6 bases). This CDR3 comprises 15 residues. With 6 bases removed from V and 1 base from J, the gap between germline ends came to 16 bases. Germline CDR1 and CDR2: MNHEY and SMNVEV (reference sequence). The DNA for the CDR3 is TGTGCCAGCAGGCCTGGCGGGGTCAGGTCCTACGAGCAGTACTTC. This encodes CASRPGGVRSYEQYF.

This sequence joins TRBV15 and TRBJ2-7; possibly TRBD2 for D (5 bases). Trimming pared 5 bases from V and 7 bases from J, leaving 21 bases between. The CDR3 extends over 15 amino acids. Germline CDR1 LNHNV, CDR2 YYDKDF (reference sequence). CDR3 nucleotides: TGTGCCACCAGCTCCGGCGGGCTGAGGACGGGGGAGCAGTACTTC. This gives the protein CATSSGGLRTGEQYF. Using reference TRBV15 and TRBJ2-7 for the parts outside the CDR3, the full variable domain is DAMVIQNPRYQVTQFGKPVTLSCSQTLNHNVMYWYQQKSSQAPKLLFHYYDKDFNNEADTPDNFQSRRPNTSFCFLDIRSPGLGDTAMYLCATSSGGLRTGEQYFGPGTRLTVT.

The rearrangement uses TRBV9 and TRBJ2-1, with TRBD2 matching over 13 bases. CDR1 and CDR2 (germline): SGDLS, YYNGEE. The CDR3 spans 20 residues. After removal of 4 bases from V and 4 bases from J, the junction contained 17 bases not matched to a gene. CDR3 loop: CASSSHGGLAGSGGYNEQFF. The CDR3 DNA follows: TGTGCCAGCAGCTCCCATGGGGGACTAGCGGGAAGCGGGGGGTACAATGAGCAGTTCTTC.

This rearrangement joins TRBV18 to TRBJ1-4; D is unresolved. The CDR3 is 13 residues long. V lost 5 bases, J lost 8 bases, and 12 bases lay in between. The germline V gene encodes CDR1 KGHSH and CDR2 LQKENI. CDR3 sequence reads: CASSRQWGEKLFF. CDR3 in DNA: TGTGCCAGCTCAAGGCAGTGGGGAGAAAAACTGTTTTTT.

This clone was counted once. This sequence joins TRBV6-5 and TRBJ1-2, with D perhaps TRBD1 (6 bases). This CDR3 contains 13 residues. V lost 4 bases and J 5 bases, leaving 11 bases between the germline ends. Germline V gives CDR1 MNHEY, CDR2 SVGAGI. This CDR3 is CASSSTGRYGYTF. For the CDR3, the DNA is TGTGCCAGCAGTTCCACAGGGAGGTATGGCTACACCTTC.

The chain employs TRBV13 and TRBJ2-1; D call uncertain. The germline CDR1 and CDR2 sequences are PRHDT and FYEKMQ (reference sequence). V lost 1 base and J lost 0, with 10 bases in between. This CDR3 comprises 16 residues. The CDR3 reads CASSLVAPVSYNEQFF. CDR3 DNA sequence: TGTGCCAGCAGCTTAGTAGCCCCGGTCTCCTACAATGAGCAGTTCTTC.

The genes are TRBV9 and TRBJ1-2, with no clear D. Trimming removed 3 bases from V and 3 bases from J, with 9 bases in between. The CDR3 runs to 13 residues. CDR1 and CDR2 (germline): SGDLS, YYNGEE. The CDR3: CASSDYRDYGYTF. CDR3 DNA: TGTGCCAGCAGCGATTACCGGGACTATGGCTACACCTTC.

V is TRBV4-2 and J is TRBJ1-6, with D tentatively TRBD1 (5 bases). Germline V CDR1 and CDR2: LGHNA, YNFKEQ. Trimming left V 5 bases short and J 9 bases short, with 14 bases between. CDR3 length equals 14 residues. The CDR3 spells CASSLGVRASPLHF. DNA of the CDR3: TGTGCCAGCAGCTTGGGGGTCAGGGCTTCACCCCTCCACTTT.

The chain employs TRBV28 and TRBJ2-2; TRBD2 matches 10 bases. Germline V gene data show CDR1 as MDHEN and CDR2 as SYDVKM. The V gene end was trimmed by 4 bases and the J gene end by 6 bases; junction bases not matched to a gene: 8. The CDR3 runs to 16 residues. The CDR3 is CASSSGLAASPGELFF. The CDR3 DNA reads as TGTGCCAGCAGTTCTGGACTAGCGGCATCTCCCGGGGAGCTGTTTTTT.

The rearrangement joins TRBV18 to TRBJ2-2, with 7 bases fitting TRBD2. CDR1 and CDR2 from the germline V gene are KGHSH and LQKENI. Trimming cost V 7 bases and J 3 bases; bases outside gene matches: 8. The CDR3 extends over 15 amino acids. The CDR3 DNA reads TGTGCCAGCTGGGGGGGTACCCCCCACACCGGGGAGCTGTTTTTT. Its translation is CASWGGTPHTGELFF.

This chain connects TRBV28 to TRBJ2-1; D may match TRBD1 or TRBD2 (5 bases each). The CDR3 covers 14 residues. Germline V gene lookup returns CDR1 MDHEN and CDR2 SYDVKM. Trimming shortened V by 3 bases and J by 12 bases, and 18 bases separated the two germline ends. The CDR3 nucleotides read TGTGCCAGCAGTTTCGACGGGACCCCCAGCAGGCAGTTCTTC. It encodes CASSFDGTPSRQFF.